The 18 T cell receptor beta chains below all came from one sample that was sequenced in a study of CD4 T cells in relation to SARS-CoV-2 and coronaviruses (dated by TCRdb to about 2021). Library preparation was by the immunoSEQ multiplex PCR assay. Entries here come from immuneACCESS through TCRdb and include only in-frame sequences with V and J called. Some clones fail to appear in such tables; in the studies checked, an unresolved V gene covers under half of the shortfall, and the cause of the remainder is unknown. Recorded for this sample are 30,000 to 40,000 clones; 77% of them occurred a single time. The ten top clones hold just over 20% of the sample. These receptors have no known antigen. Sequencing used memory CD4+ T cells from PBMCs, cultured in vitro. The label giving this sample's cell subset or site can be read as: memory (non-naive) CD4+ T cells. The receptors here all came from an adult with COVID-19.

The rearrangement uses TRBV11-2 and TRBJ2-7, with D possibly matching TRBD2 (5 bases). The length of the CDR3 is 12 residues. Trimming took off 6 bases at V and 4 bases at J, with 10 bases between the two ends. Germline V gives CDR1 SGHAT, CDR2 FQNNGV. CDR3 region: CASSYGEYEQYF. CDR3 in DNA: TGTGCCAGCAGTTACGGGGAGTACGAGCAGTACTTC.

This chain uses TRBV11-2 with TRBJ2-1; 7 bases match TRBD1. CDR3 length equals 14 residues. The J segment lost 7 bases and the V segment lost 4 bases, leaving 7 bases of the junction unmatched. The germline V gene has CDR1 SGHAT and CDR2 FQNNGV. CDR3 in DNA: TGTGCCAGCAGCTACTCGACAGGGTGGAATGAGCAGTTCTTC. This translates into CASSYSTGWNEQFF. The full variable domain, with the rest looked up from reference TRBV11-2 and TRBJ2-1, is EAGVAQSPRYKIIEKRQSVAFWCNPISGHATLYWYQQILGQGPKLLIQFQNNGVVDDSQLPKDRFSAERLKGVDSTLKIQPAKLEDSAVYLCASSYSTGWNEQFFGPGTRLTVL.

The chain joins TRBV28 to TRBJ2-3; 11 nucleotides agree with TRBD2. Losses at the gene ends were 5 bases for V and 3 bases for J; bases not matched to a gene: 13. Germline lookup yields CDR1 MDHEN and CDR2 SYDVKM. The CDR3 totals 18 residues. The CDR3 coding sequence is TGTGCCAGCAGTGAGGACATAGCGGGAGGGAGGAGAACAGATACGCAGTATTTT. Protein sequence: CASSEDIAGGRRTDTQYF.

The genes are TRBV5-1 and TRBJ1-4; no definite D call. CDR1 is SGHRS and CDR2 is YFSETQ in the germline V gene. The V end was cut by 6 bases, the J end by 4 bases, with 16 bases between. This CDR3 is built from 15 residues. The CDR3 DNA sequence: TGCGCCAGCACCTCATCGACAAGATATAATGAAAAACTGTTTTTT. Protein product: CASTSSTRYNEKLFF.

V and J are TRBV14 and TRBJ2-5, with D unresolved. V shed 1 base and J shed 4 bases, with 4 bases lying between them. CDR1 and CDR2 (germline): SGHDN, FVKESK. CDR3 length: 12 residues. The CDR3 is CASSQVRETQYF. The DNA for the CDR3 is TGTGCCAGCAGCCAAGTACGAGAGACCCAGTACTTC.

The chain combines TRBV7-6 with TRBJ2-7, with 7 bases identical to TRBD1. This CDR3 has 15 residues. The V gene end was trimmed by 4 bases and the J gene end by 3 bases; junction bases not matched to a gene: 9. CDR1 and CDR2 (germline): SGHVS, FNYEAQ. DNA of the CDR3: TGTGCCAGCAGCTCAGAGTCGACAGGGAGCTACGAGCAGTACTTC. Translating gives CASSSESTGSYEQYF.

This chain uses TRBV10-3 with TRBJ2-3, with 8 positions matching TRBD2. The trim removed 5 bases at V and 0 bases at J, leaving 7 bases unmatched. This CDR3 is built from 16 residues. Germline loops: CDR1 ENHRY, CDR2 SYGVKD. The CDR3 reads CAISSGSQVSTDTQYF. CDR3 coding DNA: TGTGCCATCAGTAGCGGGAGTCAGGTTAGCACAGATACGCAGTATTTT.

V gene TRBV12-3 or TRBV12-4 combines with J gene TRBJ1-4, with no clear D. V lost 6 bases and J 7 bases, leaving 12 bases between the germline ends. This CDR3 contains 13 residues. Here the CDR3 DNA reads TGTGCCAGCAGCCGCTCGGCGTTTGAAAAACTGTTTTTT. Protein product: CASSRSAFEKLFF.

This clone was observed once. The rearrangement uses TRBV11-2 and TRBJ1-5; D possibly corresponds to TRBD1 (5 bases). V lost 2 bases, J lost 1 base, and 9 bases lay in between. The CDR3 has 15 amino acids. Germline-derived CDR1 and CDR2 are SGHAT and FQNNGV. The CDR3 bases are TGTGCCAGCAGCTTACAGGGTACAAGCAATCAGCCCCAGCATTTT. Translation: CASSLQGTSNQPQHF. Drawing the rest from reference TRBV11-2 and TRBJ1-5, the complete variable domain is EAGVAQSPRYKIIEKRQSVAFWCNPISGHATLYWYQQILGQGPKLLIQFQNNGVVDDSQLPKDRFSAERLKGVDSTLKIQPAKLEDSAVYLCASSLQGTSNQPQHFGDGTRLSIL.

A few counts support this clone. V is TRBV19 and J is TRBJ1-1; TRBD1 agrees at 11 bases. V shed 4 bases, J shed 6 bases, and the junction held 7 bases outside the gene matches. Germline V gene sequence: CDR1 LNHDA, CDR2 SQIVND (reference sequence). The CDR3 totals 15 residues. The CDR3 is CASSTDRGRRAEAFF. The CDR3 region has the DNA TGTGCCAGTAGTACGGACAGGGGGCGGCGGGCTGAAGCTTTCTTT.

This rearrangement joins TRBV2 to TRBJ1-6, with D unclear. The V gene lost 4 bases and the J gene lost 9 bases, with 10 bases spanning the gap. From germline, CDR1 is SNHLY and CDR2 FYNNEI. The CDR3 is made up of 13 amino acids. The CDR3 spells CASSVGSGSPLHF. Here the CDR3 DNA reads TGTGCCAGCAGTGTTGGCAGCGGTTCACCCCTCCACTTT.

The chain recombines TRBV27 with TRBJ2-3; 8 bases match TRBD1. This CDR3 comprises 15 residues. The germline V gene encodes CDR1 MNHEY and CDR2 SMNVEV (reference sequence). Trimming took 4 bases from V and 0 from J; bases not matched to a gene: 3. The CDR3 DNA follows: TGTGCCAGCAGTTGGGGACAGGCTAGCACAGATACGCAGTATTTT. Residues: CASSWGQASTDTQYF.

This clone came up a few times. The CDR3 DNA reads TGTGCCAGCAGTTCGGGACTAGCGGTTTACCAAGAGACCCAGTACTTC. Amino acid sequence: CASSSGLAVYQETQYF. The rearrangement links TRBV6-5 to TRBJ2-5, with 11 bases matching TRBD2. The CDR3 spans 16 residues. V shed 4 bases and J 0 bases; nucleotides not matched to a gene: 4. Germline CDR1 and CDR2: MNHEY and SVGAGI.

V and J are TRBV13 and TRBJ2-3, with 13 bases fitting TRBD2. CDR1 is PRHDT and CDR2 is FYEKMQ in the germline V gene (reference sequence). Unmatched junction bases numbered 8, after V lost 5 bases and J lost 0 bases. The CDR3 is 18 amino acids. The CDR3 reads CASSLRTSGRRSTDTQYF. The CDR3 bases are TGTGCCAGCAGCCTCCGGACTAGCGGGAGAAGGAGCACAGATACGCAGTATTTT.

The gene calls are TRBV5-1 and TRBJ1-2; D is undetermined. V lost 0 bases to trimming and J lost 10 bases, with 16 bases between them. CDR3 length: 14 residues. Looked up from germline, CDR1 is SGHRS and CDR2 is YFSETQ. CDR3 bases: TGCGCCAGCAGCTTGGGCGACCGATCTAAGGACTACACCTTC. Translating it yields CASSLGDRSKDYTF.

This chain uses TRBV19 with TRBJ2-7; D is ambiguous. The V end lost 2 bases, the J end lost 0 bases, and 8 bases lay between the germline ends. Germline assignment: CDR1 LNHDA and CDR2 SQIVND (reference sequence). There are 14 residues in the CDR3. The CDR3 loop is CASSISVNSYEQYF. The CDR3 nucleotides read TGTGCCAGTAGTATATCGGTCAACTCCTACGAGCAGTACTTC.

This rearrangement joins TRBV6-5 to TRBJ2-7, with TRBD2 matching over 7 bases. The CDR3 runs to 14 residues. Germline CDR1 reads MNHEY; CDR2 reads SVGAGI. Trimming took 5 bases from V and 6 from J; bases not matched to a gene: 10. CDR3 amino acids: CASSPVGGRAEQYF. The CDR3 DNA is TGTGCCAGCAGTCCCGTGGGAGGGAGAGCCGAGCAGTACTTC.

This rearrangement joins TRBV6-5 to TRBJ2-7; D may be TRBD1 or TRBD2 (5 bases each). V was clipped by 8 bases and J by 7 bases, with 9 bases between them. Germline CDR1 MNHEY, CDR2 SVGAGI. The length of the CDR3 is 10 residues. CDR3 protein: CASGGPEQYF. The CDR3 nucleotides are TGTGCCAGCGGGGGACCTGAGCAGTACTTC.